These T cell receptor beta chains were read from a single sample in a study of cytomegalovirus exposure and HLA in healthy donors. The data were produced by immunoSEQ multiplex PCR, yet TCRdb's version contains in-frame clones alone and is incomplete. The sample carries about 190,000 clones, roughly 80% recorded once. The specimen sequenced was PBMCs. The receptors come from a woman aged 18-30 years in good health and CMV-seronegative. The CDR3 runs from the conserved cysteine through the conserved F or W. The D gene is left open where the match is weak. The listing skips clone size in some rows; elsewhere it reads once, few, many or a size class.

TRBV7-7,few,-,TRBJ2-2,CASSLQVGTGELFF,TGTGCCAGCAGCTTACAGGTCGGCACCGGGGAGCTGTTTTTT
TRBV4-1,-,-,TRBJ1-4,CASSQDRESLTNEKLFF,TGCGCCAGCAGCCAAGATAGAGAGTCCCTAACTAATGAAAAACTGTTTTTT
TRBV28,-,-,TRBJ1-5,CASSVPFHRPRGPSNLSNQPQHF,TGTGCCAGCAGCGTGCCATTCCACCGGCCTCGCGGTCCCAGTAACCTTAGCAATCAGCCCCAGCATTTT
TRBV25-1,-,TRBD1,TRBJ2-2,CASRPGGNGELFF,TGTGCCAGCAGACCAGGGGGTAACGGGGAGCTGTTTTTT
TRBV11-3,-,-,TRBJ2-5,CASSLGSAPSETQYF,TGTGCCAGCAGCTTAGGGAGCGCCCCTTCAGAGACCCAGTACTTC
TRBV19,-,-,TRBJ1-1,CAGSQQQGLVTEAFF,TGTGCCGGTAGTCAACAACAGGGATTAGTCACTGAAGCTTTCTTT
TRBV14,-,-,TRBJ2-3,CASSQGTPRTDTQYF,TGTGCCAGCAGCCAAGGGACTCCCAGGACAGATACGCAGTATTTT
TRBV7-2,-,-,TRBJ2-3,CASSFLPTSTDTQYF,TGTGCCAGCAGCTTCCTGCCCACTAGCACAGATACGCAGTATTTT
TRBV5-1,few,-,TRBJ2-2,CASSITPGLATGELFF,TGCGCCAGCAGCATAACCCCGGGACTCGCCACCGGGGAGCTGTTTTTT
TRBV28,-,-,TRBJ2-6,CASSLWTSGANVLTF,TGTGCCAGCAGTTTATGGACTTCTGGGGCCAACGTCCTGACTTTC
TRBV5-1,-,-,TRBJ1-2,CASSGQGDYGYTF,TGCGCCAGCAGTGGTCAGGGCGACTATGGCTACACCTTC
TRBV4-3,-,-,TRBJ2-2,CASSGGWGVPNTGELFF,TGCGCCAGCAGCGGGGGGTGGGGGGTTCCGAACACCGGGGAGCTGTTTTTT
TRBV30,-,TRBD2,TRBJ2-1,CARRSSGISNNEQFF,TGTGCCCGTCGTTCTAGCGGGATCTCGAACAATGAGCAGTTCTTC
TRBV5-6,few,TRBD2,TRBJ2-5,CASSLSLLAGVETQYF,TGTGCCAGCAGCTTGAGTTTACTAGCGGGAGTTGAGACCCAGTACTTC
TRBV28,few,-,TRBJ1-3,CASVSGNTIYF,TGTGCCAGCGTGTCGGGAAACACCATATATTTT
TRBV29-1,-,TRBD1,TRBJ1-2,CSVQLNGQASGGYTF,TGCAGCGTCCAATTAAACGGACAGGCGTCCGGCGGCTACACCTTC
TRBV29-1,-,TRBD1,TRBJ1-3,CSVRDRGVGNTIYF,TGCAGCGTCCGGGACAGGGGGGTAGGAAACACCATATATTTT
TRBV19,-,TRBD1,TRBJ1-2,CANILRDRLRYGYTF,TGTGCCAACATCTTGAGGGACAGACTCCGCTATGGCTACACCTTC
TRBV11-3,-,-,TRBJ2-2,CASTPTSSGELFF,TGTGCCAGCACCCCTACTAGCTCCGGGGAGCTGTTTTTT
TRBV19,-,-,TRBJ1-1,CASSIVGVAGTEAFF,TGTGCCAGTAGTATTGTGGGTGTGGCGGGGACTGAAGCTTTCTTT
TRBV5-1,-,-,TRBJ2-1,CASSGSGISYNEQFF,TGCGCCAGCAGCGGGTCGGGGATTAGTTACAATGAGCAGTTCTTC
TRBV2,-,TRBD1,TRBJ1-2,CARTTGGGRDGYTF,TGTGCCAGAACCACAGGGGGCGGGAGAGATGGCTACACCTTC
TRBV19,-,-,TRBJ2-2,CASSRDINTGELFF,TGTGCCAGTAGTCGGGACATTAACACCGGGGAGCTGTTTTTT
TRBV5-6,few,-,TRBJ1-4,CASSLRRAEIEKLFF,TGTGCCAGCAGCTTGCGCCGAGCCGAAATAGAAAAACTGTTTTTT
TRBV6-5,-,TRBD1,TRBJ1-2,CASTSRRDREYGYTF,TGTGCCAGCACCTCCCGTCGGGACAGGGAATATGGCTACACCTTC
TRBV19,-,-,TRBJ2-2,CASSVSSLSTGELFF,TGTGCCAGTAGTGTATCCTCCCTGAGCACCGGGGAGCTGTTTTTT
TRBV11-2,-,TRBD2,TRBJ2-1,CASRAGTMGYNEQFF,TGTGCCAGCAGAGCCGGGACTATGGGCTACAATGAGCAGTTCTTC
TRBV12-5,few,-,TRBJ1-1,CASGLQLVESHYTEAFF,TGTGCTAGTGGTTTGCAGCTAGTGGAGTCTCATTACACTGAAGCTTTCTTT
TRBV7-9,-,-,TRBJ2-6,CASSLARGNSGANVLTF,TGTGCCAGCAGCTTAGCTCGCGGGAACTCTGGGGCCAACGTCCTGACTTTC
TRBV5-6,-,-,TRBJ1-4,CASSLVRTNEKLFF,TGTGCCAGCAGCTTGGTTAGAACTAATGAAAAACTGTTTTTT
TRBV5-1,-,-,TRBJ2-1,CASSSAVTVYNEQFF,TGCGCCAGCAGCTCTGCTGTGACAGTCTACAATGAGCAGTTCTTC
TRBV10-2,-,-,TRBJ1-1,CASSDHGPRGAFF,TGCGCCAGCAGTGACCACGGACCCCGGGGAGCTTTCTTT
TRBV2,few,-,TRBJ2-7,CASSRAGAEQYF,TGTGCCAGCAGTAGGGCGGGCGCCGAGCAGTACTTC
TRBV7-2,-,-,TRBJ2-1,CASSLDSYNEQFF,TGTGCCAGCAGCCTGGACAGCTACAATGAGCAGTTCTTC
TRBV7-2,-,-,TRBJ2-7,CASSEWRTGSYEQYF,TGTGCCAGCAGCGAGTGGCGGACTGGCTCCTACGAGCAGTACTTC
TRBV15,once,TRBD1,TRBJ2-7,CATGRDQGASYEQYF,TGTGCCACCGGCAGAGATCAGGGGGCATCCTACGAGCAGTACTTC
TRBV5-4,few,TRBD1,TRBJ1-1,CASNQGVRTEAFF,TGTGCCAGCAACCAGGGGGTTAGGACTGAAGCTTTCTTT
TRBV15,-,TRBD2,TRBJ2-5,CATSRVGAGETGTQYF,TGTGCCACCAGCAGAGTAGGAGCGGGGGAAACGGGGACCCAGTACTTC
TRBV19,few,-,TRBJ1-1,CASWGDTEAFF,TGTGCCAGTTGGGGGGACACTGAAGCTTTCTTT
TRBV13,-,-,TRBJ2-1,CASSLFAGTLNNEQFF,TGTGCCAGCAGCTTATTCGCGGGGACCCTAAACAATGAGCAGTTCTTC